A selection of T cell receptor beta chains follows, all from one sample in a study of shared clonotypes between healthy human individuals. Using immunoSEQ multiplex PCR, the repertoire was profiled, and TCRdb retains in-frame clones only, with some absent. Of about 2,200,000 clones in the sample, about 92% were seen once. The sample comprised naive CD8+ T cells from PBMCs. These receptors were taken from a young man in good health. Some clones in this sample may be carry-over from other donors' samples. The CDR3 runs from the conserved cysteine through the conserved F or W. The order of the fields is clone size, J gene, D gene, V gene, CDR3 DNA, CDR3 protein. The D gene is left open where the match is weak. Expanded clones are given a class, and other clones once, few, many or no size at all.

>-|TRBJ1-5|TRBD1|TRBV7-9
TGTGCCAGCAGCCAAACAGGGGGCGGGAGCAATCAGCCCCAGCATTTT
CASSQTGGGSNQPQHF
>-|TRBJ2-7|-|TRBV27
TGTGCCAGCAGTCCCATCGACCAGTTAAGGGAGCAGTACTTC
CASSPIDQLREQYF
>once|TRBJ1-1|TRBD1|TRBV6-6
TGTGCCAGCAGCACAGGGGTTACTGAAGCTTTCTTT
CASSTGVTEAFF
>-|TRBJ2-5|-|TRBV6-1
TGTGCCAGCAGTGAAGCGAGGGGGGGAGGGAAGACCCAGTACTTC
CASSEARGGGKTQYF
>-|TRBJ1-2|-|TRBV9
TGTGCCAGCAGCGTAGGGCAGGGGATCGCAAACTATGGCTACACCTTC
CASSVGQGIANYGYTF
>-|TRBJ2-1|-|TRBV28
TGTGCCAGCACCCCGCTACTGGAATACAATGAGCAGTTCTTC
CASTPLLEYNEQFF
>-|TRBJ1-1|-|TRBV11-2
TGTGCCAGCAGCTTTCTTCGCACGAACACTGAAGCTTTCTTT
CASSFLRTNTEAFF
>-|TRBJ2-1|TRBD2|TRBV29-1
TGCAGCGTCCTAGCGGGAGGTTTAAATGAGCAGTTCTTC
CSVLAGGLNEQFF
>-|TRBJ1-6|-|TRBV6-6
TGTGCCAGCAGTTACGATGGACTGAAGGATTCACCCCTCCACTTT
CASSYDGLKDSPLHF
>-|TRBJ2-3|-|TRBV28
TGTGCCAGCAGACCAAGGGGACTTACAGATACGCAGTATTTT
CASRPRGLTDTQYF